A selection of T cell receptor beta chains follows, all from one sample in a study of regulatory T cells in long-lasting Graves disease. TCRdb reprocessed the multiplex PCR reads via MiXCR and lists one record per CDR3 protein. Altogether under 500,000 distinct CDR3 sequences are present, around 20% being singletons, with the ten largest covering approximately 7.8%. The sample in question was peripheral blood mononuclear cells (PBMCs), obtained when the disease was refractory, from a patient treated with antithyroid drugs. These TCRs come from a female donor with Graves disease. The CDR3 runs from the conserved cysteine through the conserved F or W. D genes are given only for firm matches. Clone size appears in some rows only: once, few, many, or a class for an expanded clone.

d_gene,v_gene,abundance,j_gene,CDR3aa,CDR3nt
TRBD1,TRBV7-8,-,TRBJ2-5,CASSFGTGRGQETQYF,TGTGCCAGCAGCTTTGGGACAGGGCGGGGGCAAGAGACCCAGTACTTC
-,TRBV2,many,TRBJ1-5,CASSEVVGSNQPQHF,TGTGCCAGCAGTGAAGTGGTAGGGAGCAATCAGCCCCAGCATTTT
-,TRBV5-5,few,TRBJ1-2,CASSLAGQPGGYGYTF,TGTGCCAGCAGCTTGGCCGGACAGCCCGGGGGGTATGGCTACACCTTC
TRBD2,TRBV29-1,many,TRBJ2-7,CSAAATSGAYEQYF,TGCAGCGCCGCCGCGACTAGCGGAGCCTACGAGCAGTACTTC
-,TRBV7-9,-,TRBJ2-7,CASSGGVFYEQYF,TGTGCCAGCAGCGGAGGGGTATTCTACGAGCAGTACTTC
-,TRBV30,few,TRBJ2-7,CAWIPNEQGRRTYEQYF,TGTGCCTGGATCCCAAACGAACAGGGACGGCGAACCTACGAGCAGTACTTC
TRBD2,TRBV5-1,many,TRBJ2-7,CASSSSGRAGEQYF,TGCGCCAGCAGCTCGAGCGGGAGGGCCGGGGAGCAGTACTTC
-,TRBV9,few,TRBJ2-4,CASSVGDTSIQYF,TGTGCCAGCAGCGTAGGGGACACTAGCATTCAGTACTTC
-,TRBV6-5,-,TRBJ1-3,CASSYSGAGNTIYF,TGTGCCAGCAGTTACTCAGGGGCTGGAAACACCATATATTTT
-,TRBV5-1,few,TRBJ1-1,CASSRTGQTALAFF,TGCGCCAGCAGCCGCACCGGACAGACGGCTTTGGCTTTCTTT
-,TRBV13,-,TRBJ1-4,CASSPGGGANEKLFF,TGTGCCAGCAGCCCCGGAGGGGGGGCTAATGAAAAACTGTTTTTT
TRBD2,TRBV7-3,many,TRBJ2-7,CASSGGGGRASYEQYF,TGTGCCAGCAGCGGGGGAGGCGGGAGGGCTTCCTACGAGCAGTACTTC
TRBD2,TRBV11-2,-,TRBJ2-1,CASSKTGGTNYNEQFF,TGTGCCAGCAGCAAAACCGGGGGGACTAACTACAATGAGCAGTTCTTC
-,TRBV6-1,many,TRBJ1-1,CASSRLENTEAFF,TGTGCCAGCAGTCGTCTCGAGAACACTGAAGCTTTCTTT
-,TRBV9,many,TRBJ1-5,CASSVANLDGNQPQHF,TGTGCCAGCAGCGTAGCGAACCTGGATGGCAATCAGCCCCAGCATTTT
TRBD1,TRBV12-3/TRBV12-4,many,TRBJ1-1,CASSLAEGAAEAFF,TGTGCCAGCAGTTTAGCGGAGGGGGCCGCTGAAGCTTTCTTT
-,TRBV10-1,-,TRBJ2-5,CASSDGVGETQYF,TGCGCCAGCAGTGATGGGGTAGGGGAGACCCAGTACTTC
TRBD1,TRBV27,few,TRBJ2-2,CASSFQPRPGQGTGELFF,TGTGCCAGCAGTTTTCAGCCCCGTCCGGGACAGGGGACCGGGGAGCTGTTTTTT